The T cell receptor (beta chain) described here comes from a study of blood T cell repertoires in COVID-19. Study summary: The study drew acute and convalescent COVID-19 samples from the United States, Italy and Spain.

Participants were aged roughly 18 to 100 years from approximately 25 US areas. Exposed participants came across a COVID-19 case within 2 weeks before study entry. Clones were sequenced by immunoSEQ multiplex PCR, and TCRdb holds only the in-frame ones, with some missing. The table records approximately 250,000 clones, about 90% of them present only once. Germline V gene sequence: CDR1 LNHDA, CDR2 SQIVND (reference sequence). V was clipped by 7 bases and J by 3 bases; unmatched bases: 6. The CDR3 consists of 15 residues. Specimen: PBMCs or T cells enriched from blood (not recorded which). The sequence came from a woman in her thirties or forties who had been exposed to COVID-19. The chain recombines TRBV19 with TRBJ2-2; 9 positions match TRBD2. The CDR3 protein is CASTQGGRDTGELFF. For the CDR3, the DNA is TGTGCCAGTACCCAAGGCGGGAGGGACACCGGGGAGCTGTTTTTT.